This T cell receptor beta chain was sequenced during a study of blood T cell repertoires in COVID-19. Study as a whole: The United States, Italy and Spain were the sources of the acute and convalescent COVID-19 samples. PBMCs, B-cell-depleted T cells, or T cells provided the cDNA or gDNA that made up the material.

The CDR3 runs 16 residues. Germline lookup yields CDR1 LGHDT and CDR2 YNNKEL (reference sequence). V dropped 6 bases and J dropped 0; count of bases not matched to a gene: 10. Data came from immunoSEQ multiplex PCR; TCRdb stores just in-frame clones and leaves some out. The sample lists approximately 170,000 clones; around 85% were seen once. This clone was observed once. The sequencing input was peripheral blood. The source of this sequence is a man in his thirties or forties with acute or convalescent COVID-19. This chain connects TRBV3-1 (or the pseudogene TRBV3-2) to TRBJ1-2, with 7 nucleotides matching TRBD1. The CDR3 DNA is TGTGCCAGCAGTCCACTTACCGGGACAGCTAACTATGGCTACACCTTC. Amino acids: CASSPLTGTANYGYTF.